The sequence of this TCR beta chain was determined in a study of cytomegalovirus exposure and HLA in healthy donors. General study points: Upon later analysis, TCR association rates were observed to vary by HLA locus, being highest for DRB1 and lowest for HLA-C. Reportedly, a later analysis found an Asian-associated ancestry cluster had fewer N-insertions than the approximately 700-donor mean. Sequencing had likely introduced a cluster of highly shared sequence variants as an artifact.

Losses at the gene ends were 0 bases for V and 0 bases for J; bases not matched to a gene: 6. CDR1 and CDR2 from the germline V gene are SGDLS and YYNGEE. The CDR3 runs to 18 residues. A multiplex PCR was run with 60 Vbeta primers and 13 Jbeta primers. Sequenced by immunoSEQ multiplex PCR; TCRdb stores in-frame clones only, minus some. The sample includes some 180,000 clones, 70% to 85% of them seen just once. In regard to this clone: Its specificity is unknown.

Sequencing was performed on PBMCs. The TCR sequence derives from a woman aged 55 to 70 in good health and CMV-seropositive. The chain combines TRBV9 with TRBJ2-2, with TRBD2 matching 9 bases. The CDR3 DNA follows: TGTGCCAGCAGCGTAGCTTCTAGCGGGGCCTCGAACACCGGGGAGCTGTTTTTT. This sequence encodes CASSVASSGASNTGELFF. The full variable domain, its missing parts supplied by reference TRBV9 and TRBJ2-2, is DSGVTQTPKHLITATGQRVTLRCSPRSGDLSVYWYQQSLDQGLQFLIQYYNGEERAKGNILERFSAQQFPDLHSELNLSSLELGDSALYFCASSVASSGASNTGELFFGEGSRLTVL.